The sample holds one count of the clone carrying this T cell receptor (beta chain). Its antigen is unidentified. The use of genomic DNA as template underpinned the TCR beta VDJ and CDR3 profiling. Via MiXCR, TCRdb re-called the reads, giving one row per CDR3 protein. The sample records roughly 120,000 distinct CDR3 sequences, under 65% being singletons. It was patients with CD8+CD57+ cell expansion by flow cytometry who were chosen for sequencing. None of the patients had been given any therapy when their blood was sampled. This record comes from a study of CD8+CD57+ T cells in acquired aplastic anemia. Study information: Average DNA yield from sorted CD4+ and CD8+ cells was approximately 3 ug.

General study points: Common to patients and controls were about 31 CD8+ CDR3 sequences. The study found no significant CD8+ Simpson's diversity difference between patients and controls.

The specimen was sorted CD4+, CD8+, or CD8+CD57+ T cells (not recorded which) from PBMCs. The source is a human donor with aplastic anemia.

The CDR3 region has the DNA TGTGCCAGCAGAGGGACAGGGCTCGAGCAGTACTTC. Its translation: CASRGTGLEQYF. V is TRBV7-9 and J is TRBJ2-7, with 9 bases that match TRBD1. V was clipped by 6 bases and J by 6 bases; unmatched bases: 3. Germline-derived CDR1 and CDR2 are SEHNR and FQNEAQ (reference sequence). The CDR3 runs to 12 residues.